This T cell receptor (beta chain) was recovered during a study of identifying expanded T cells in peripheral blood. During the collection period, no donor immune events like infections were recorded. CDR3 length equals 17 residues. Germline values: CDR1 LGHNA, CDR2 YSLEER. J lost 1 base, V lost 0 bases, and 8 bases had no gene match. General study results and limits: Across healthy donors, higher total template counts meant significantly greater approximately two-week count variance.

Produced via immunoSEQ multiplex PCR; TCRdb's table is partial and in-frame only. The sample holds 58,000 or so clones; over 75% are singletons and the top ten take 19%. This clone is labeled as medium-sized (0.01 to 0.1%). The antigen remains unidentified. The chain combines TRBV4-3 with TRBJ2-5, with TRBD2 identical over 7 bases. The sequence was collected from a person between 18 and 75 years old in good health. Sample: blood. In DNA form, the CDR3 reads TGCGCCAGCAGCCAAGATTATGGCGGGAGTATCCAAGAGACCCAGTACTTC. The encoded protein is CASSQDYGGSIQETQYF.